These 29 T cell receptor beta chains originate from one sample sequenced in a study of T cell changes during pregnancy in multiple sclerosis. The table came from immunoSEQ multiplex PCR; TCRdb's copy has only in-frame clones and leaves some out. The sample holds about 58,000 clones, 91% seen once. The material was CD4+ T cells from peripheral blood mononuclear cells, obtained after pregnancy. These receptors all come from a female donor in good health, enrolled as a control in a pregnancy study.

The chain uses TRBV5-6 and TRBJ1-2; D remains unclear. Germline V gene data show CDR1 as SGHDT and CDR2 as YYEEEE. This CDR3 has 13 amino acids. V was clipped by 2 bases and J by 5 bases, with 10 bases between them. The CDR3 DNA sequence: TGTGCCAGCAGCTTTGGTCCGAGTTATGGCTACACCTTC. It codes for CASSFGPSYGYTF.

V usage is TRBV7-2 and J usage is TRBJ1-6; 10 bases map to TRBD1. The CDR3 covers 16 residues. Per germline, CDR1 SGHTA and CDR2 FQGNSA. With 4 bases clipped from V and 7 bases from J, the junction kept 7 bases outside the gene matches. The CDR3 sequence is CASSYGTGDQNSPLHF. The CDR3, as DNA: TGTGCCAGCAGCTATGGGACAGGGGATCAAAATTCACCCCTCCACTTT.

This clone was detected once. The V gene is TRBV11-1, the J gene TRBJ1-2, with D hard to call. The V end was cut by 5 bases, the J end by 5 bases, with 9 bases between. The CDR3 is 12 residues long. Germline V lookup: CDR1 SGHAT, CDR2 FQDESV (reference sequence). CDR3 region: CASSTTGYGYTF. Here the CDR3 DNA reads TGTGCCAGCAGCACGACGGGTTATGGCTACACCTTC.

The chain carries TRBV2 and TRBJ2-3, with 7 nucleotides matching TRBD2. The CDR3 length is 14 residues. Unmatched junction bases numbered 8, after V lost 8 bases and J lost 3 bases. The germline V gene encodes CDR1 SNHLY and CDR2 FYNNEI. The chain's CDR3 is CASYPAGYTDTQYF. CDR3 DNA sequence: TGTGCCAGCTATCCAGCGGGGTATACAGATACGCAGTATTTT. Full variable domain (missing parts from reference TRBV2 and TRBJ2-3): EPEVTQTPSHQVTQMGQEVILRCVPISNHLYFYWYRQILGQKVEFLVSFYNNEISEKSEIFDDQFSVERPDGSNFTLKIRSTKLEDSAMYFCASYPAGYTDTQYFGPGTRLTVL.

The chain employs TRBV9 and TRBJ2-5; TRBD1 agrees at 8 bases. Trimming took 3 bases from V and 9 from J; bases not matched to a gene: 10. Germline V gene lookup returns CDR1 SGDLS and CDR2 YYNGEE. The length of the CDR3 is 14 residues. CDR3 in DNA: TGTGCCAGCAGCGATATCCAGGGGGCTACGGCCCAGTACTTC. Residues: CASSDIQGATAQYF.

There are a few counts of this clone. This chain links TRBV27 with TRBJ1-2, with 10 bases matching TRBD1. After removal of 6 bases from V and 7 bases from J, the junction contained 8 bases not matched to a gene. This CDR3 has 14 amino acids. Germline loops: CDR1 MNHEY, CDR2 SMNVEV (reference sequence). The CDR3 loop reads CASRVTGGGGGYTF. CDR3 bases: TGTGCCAGCAGGGTGACAGGGGGCGGCGGTGGCTACACCTTC.

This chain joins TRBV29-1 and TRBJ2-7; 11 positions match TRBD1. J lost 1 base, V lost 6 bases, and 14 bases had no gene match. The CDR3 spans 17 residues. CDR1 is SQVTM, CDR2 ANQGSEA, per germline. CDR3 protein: CSVFGQGAIQGSYEQYF. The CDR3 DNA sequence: TGCAGCGTCTTCGGACAGGGGGCGATTCAGGGGTCCTACGAGCAGTACTTC.

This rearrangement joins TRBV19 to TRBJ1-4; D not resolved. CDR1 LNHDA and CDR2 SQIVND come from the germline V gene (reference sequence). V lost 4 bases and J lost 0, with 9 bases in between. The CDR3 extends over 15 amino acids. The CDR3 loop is CASSRRGSTNEKLFF. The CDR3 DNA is TGTGCCAGTAGTAGGCGGGGTTCAACTAATGAAAAACTGTTTTTT.

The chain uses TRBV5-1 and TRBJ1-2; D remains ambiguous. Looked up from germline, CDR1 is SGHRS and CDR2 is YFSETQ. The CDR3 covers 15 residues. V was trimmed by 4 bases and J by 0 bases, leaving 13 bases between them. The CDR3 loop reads CASSPDGMANYGYTF. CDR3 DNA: TGCGCCAGCAGCCCGGACGGGATGGCTAACTATGGCTACACCTTC.

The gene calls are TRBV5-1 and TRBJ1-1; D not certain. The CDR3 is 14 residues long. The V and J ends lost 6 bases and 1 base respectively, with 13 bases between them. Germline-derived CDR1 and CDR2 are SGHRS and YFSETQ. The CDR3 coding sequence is TGCGCCAGCAATAAAGATTCTACGAACACTGAAGCTTTCTTT. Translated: CASNKDSTNTEAFF. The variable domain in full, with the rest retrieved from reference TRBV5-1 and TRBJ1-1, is KAGVTQTPRYLIKTRGQQVTLSCSPISGHRSVSWYQQTPGQGLQFLFEYFSETQRNKGNFPGRFSGRQFSNSRSEMNVSTLELGDSALYLCASNKDSTNTEAFFGQGTRLTVV.

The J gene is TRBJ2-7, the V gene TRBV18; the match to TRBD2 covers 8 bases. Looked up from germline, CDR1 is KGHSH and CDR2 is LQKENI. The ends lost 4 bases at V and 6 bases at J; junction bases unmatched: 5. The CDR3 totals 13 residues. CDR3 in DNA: TGTGCCAGCTCACAGGCGGGGGGTAGCGAGCAGTACTTC. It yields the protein CASSQAGGSEQYF.

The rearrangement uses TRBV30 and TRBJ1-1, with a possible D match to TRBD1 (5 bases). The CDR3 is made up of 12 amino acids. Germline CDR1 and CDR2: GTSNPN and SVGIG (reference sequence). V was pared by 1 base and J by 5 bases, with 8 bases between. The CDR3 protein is CAWSGDSTEAFF. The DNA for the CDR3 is TGTGCCTGGAGTGGTGACAGTACTGAAGCTTTCTTT.

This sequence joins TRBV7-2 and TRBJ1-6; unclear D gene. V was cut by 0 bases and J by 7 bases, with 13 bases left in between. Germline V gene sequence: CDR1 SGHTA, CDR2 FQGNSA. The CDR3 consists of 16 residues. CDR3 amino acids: CASSLATGNYNSPLHF. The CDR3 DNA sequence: TGTGCCAGCAGCTTAGCAACGGGGAACTACAATTCACCCCTCCACTTT.

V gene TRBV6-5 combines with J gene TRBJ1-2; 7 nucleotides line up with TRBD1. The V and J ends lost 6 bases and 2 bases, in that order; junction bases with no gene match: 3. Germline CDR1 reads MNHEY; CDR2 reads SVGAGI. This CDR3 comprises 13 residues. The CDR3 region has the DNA TGTGCCAGCAGAAAGGGACAGAACTATGGCTACACCTTC. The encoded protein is CASRKGQNYGYTF.

CDR3 region: CASSQDQSGTGGSAFF. CDR3 coding DNA: TGCGCCAGCAGCCAAGACCAATCCGGGACAGGGGGCTCTGCTTTCTTT. The J gene is TRBJ1-1, the V gene TRBV4-1; TRBD1 aligns across 12 bases. CDR3 length: 16 amino acids. Germline values: CDR1 MGHRA, CDR2 YSYEKL. V trimming: 0 bases; J trimming: 11 bases; junction bases outside the gene matches: 10.

The chain's CDR3 is CASSLGLAGGLTDTQYF. The CDR3 nucleotides read TGTGCCAGCAGCTTAGGTCTAGCGGGGGGGCTCACAGATACGCAGTATTTT. This chain joins TRBV7-2 and TRBJ2-3, with 12 bases matching TRBD2. Looked up from germline, CDR1 is SGHTA and CDR2 is FQGNSA. Germline trimming cut 1 base from V and 2 bases from J; bases unmatched to any gene: 4. CDR3 size: 17 residues.

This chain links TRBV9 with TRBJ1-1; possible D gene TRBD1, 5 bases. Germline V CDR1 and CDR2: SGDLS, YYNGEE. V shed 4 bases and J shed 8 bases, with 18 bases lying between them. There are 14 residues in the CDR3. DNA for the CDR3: TGTGCCAGCAGCCCGCGAATGGGGGGGTCGGAAGCTTTCTTT. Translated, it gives CASSPRMGGSEAFF.

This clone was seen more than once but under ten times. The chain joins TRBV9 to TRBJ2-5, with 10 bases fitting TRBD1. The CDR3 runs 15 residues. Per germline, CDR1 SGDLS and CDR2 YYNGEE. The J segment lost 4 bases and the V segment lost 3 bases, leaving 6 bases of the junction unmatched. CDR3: CASSARDRGGETQYF. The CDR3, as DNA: TGTGCCAGCAGCGCCCGGGACAGGGGTGGAGAGACCCAGTACTTC.

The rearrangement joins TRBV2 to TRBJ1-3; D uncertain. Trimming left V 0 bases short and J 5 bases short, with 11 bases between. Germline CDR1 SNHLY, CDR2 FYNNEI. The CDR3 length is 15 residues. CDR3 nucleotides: TGTGCCAGCAGTGAAGCTGCGGCATCTAGAAACACCATATATTTT. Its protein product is CASSEAAASRNTIYF.

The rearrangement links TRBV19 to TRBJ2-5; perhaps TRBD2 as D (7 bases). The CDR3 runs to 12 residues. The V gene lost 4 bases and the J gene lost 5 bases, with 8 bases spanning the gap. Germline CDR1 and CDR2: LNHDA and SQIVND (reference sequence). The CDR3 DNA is TGTGCCAGTAGTAGCGGGGGCGAGACCCAGTACTTC. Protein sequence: CASSSGGETQYF.

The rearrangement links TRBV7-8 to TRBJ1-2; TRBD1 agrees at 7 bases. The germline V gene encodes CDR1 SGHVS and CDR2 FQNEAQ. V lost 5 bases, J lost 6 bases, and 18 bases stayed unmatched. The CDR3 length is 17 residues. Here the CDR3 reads CASSAATGQVTRHGYTF. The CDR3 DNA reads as TGTGCCAGCAGCGCAGCGACAGGACAGGTTACTCGGCATGGCTACACCTTC.

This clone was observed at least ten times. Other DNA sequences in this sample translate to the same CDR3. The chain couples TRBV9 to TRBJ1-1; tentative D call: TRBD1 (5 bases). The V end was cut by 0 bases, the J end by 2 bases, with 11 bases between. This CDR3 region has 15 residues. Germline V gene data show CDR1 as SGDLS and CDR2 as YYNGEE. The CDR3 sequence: CASSVVGDFNTEAFF. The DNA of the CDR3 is TGTGCCAGCAGCGTAGTTGGGGACTTCAACACTGAAGCTTTCTTT.

CDR3: CSAIKGNEQFF. DNA for the CDR3: TGCAGTGCCATTAAGGGGAATGAGCAGTTCTTC. The genes are TRBV20-1 and TRBJ2-1; TRBD1 might be the D (5 bases). Germline V gives CDR1 DFQATT, CDR2 SNEGSKA (reference sequence). Trimming cost V 6 bases and J 7 bases, with 10 bases left between them. This CDR3 contains 11 residues.

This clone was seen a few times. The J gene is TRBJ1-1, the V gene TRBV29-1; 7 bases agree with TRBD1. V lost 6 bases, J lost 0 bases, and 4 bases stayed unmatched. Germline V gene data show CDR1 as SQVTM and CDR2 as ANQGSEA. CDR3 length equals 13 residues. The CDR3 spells CSVEGQMNTEAFF. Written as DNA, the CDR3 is TGCAGCGTAGAGGGACAGATGAACACTGAAGCTTTCTTT.

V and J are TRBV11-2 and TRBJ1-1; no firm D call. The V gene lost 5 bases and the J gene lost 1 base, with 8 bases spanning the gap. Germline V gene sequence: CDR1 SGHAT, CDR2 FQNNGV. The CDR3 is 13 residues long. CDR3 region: CASSRVRNTEAFF. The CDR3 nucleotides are TGTGCCAGCAGCCGCGTGAGGAACACTGAAGCTTTCTTT.

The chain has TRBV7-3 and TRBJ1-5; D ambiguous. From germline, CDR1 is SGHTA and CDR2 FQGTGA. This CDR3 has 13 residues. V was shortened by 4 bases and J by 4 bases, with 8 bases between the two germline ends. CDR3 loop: CASSSIQNQPQHF. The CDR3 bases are TGTGCCAGCAGCTCGATTCAGAATCAGCCCCAGCATTTT.

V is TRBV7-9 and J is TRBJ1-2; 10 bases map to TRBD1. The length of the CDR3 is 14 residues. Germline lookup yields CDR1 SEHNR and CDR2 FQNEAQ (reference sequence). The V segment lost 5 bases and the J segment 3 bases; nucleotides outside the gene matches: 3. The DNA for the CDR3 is TGTGCCAGCAGCCAAGGGACAGGGGACTATGGCTACACCTTC. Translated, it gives CASSQGTGDYGYTF.

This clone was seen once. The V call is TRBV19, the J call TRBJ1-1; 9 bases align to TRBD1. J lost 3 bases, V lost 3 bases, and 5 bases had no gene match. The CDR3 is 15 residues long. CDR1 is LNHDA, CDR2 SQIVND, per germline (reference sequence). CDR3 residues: CASSIGYRGHTEAFF. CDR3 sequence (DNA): TGTGCCAGTAGTATTGGATACAGGGGGCACACTGAAGCTTTCTTT.

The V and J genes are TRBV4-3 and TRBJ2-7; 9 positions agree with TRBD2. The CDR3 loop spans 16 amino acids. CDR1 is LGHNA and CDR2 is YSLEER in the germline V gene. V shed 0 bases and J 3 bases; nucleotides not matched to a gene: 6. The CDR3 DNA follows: TGCGCCAGCAGCCAAGACCTTAGCGGGGGCCACTACGAGCAGTACTTC. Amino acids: CASSQDLSGGHYEQYF.